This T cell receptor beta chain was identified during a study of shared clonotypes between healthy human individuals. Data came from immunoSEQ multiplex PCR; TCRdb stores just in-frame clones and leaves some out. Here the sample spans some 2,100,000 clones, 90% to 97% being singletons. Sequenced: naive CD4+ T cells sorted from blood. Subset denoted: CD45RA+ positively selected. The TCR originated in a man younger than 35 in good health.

CDR3 nucleotide sequence: TGCAGCGTTGAAGAATGGGGGCCAGATGAAAAACTGTTTTTT. It translates to CSVEEWGPDEKLFF. The chain recombines TRBV29-1 with TRBJ1-4, with a tentative D call TRBD1 (6 bases). Germline V gene lookup returns CDR1 SQVTM and CDR2 ANQGSEA. Trimming removed 0 bases from V and 6 bases from J, with 11 bases in between. CDR3 length: 14 amino acids.